This T cell receptor (beta chain) was recorded in a study of beta chain features in type 1 diabetes. For the study at large: The study examined about 110,000,000 sorted cells across all samples. Study-wide points: Among all four CD4+ subsets, Type 1 diabetes patients had TCRB CDR3s that were moderately but significantly shorter. Compared to healthy donors, patients appeared to have naive, central memory and Treg TCRB repertoires that were more alike.

This CDR3 contains 13 residues. The V segment lost 3 bases and the J segment 10 bases; nucleotides outside the gene matches: 6. Germline V gene data show CDR1 as MNHEY and CDR2 as SMNVEV (reference sequence). The entirety of the isolated RNA underwent reverse transcription, so expressed TCRB transcripts were sequenced. Repertoires were generated with immunoSEQ multiplex PCR, while TCRdb's copy carries only in-frame clones and drops some. The sample lists more than 250,000 clones, around 22% occurring once. Points on this clone: The antigen remains unidentified.

The source material was naive CD4+ T cells from blood. This receptor was identified in a woman aged 25 to 45 with type 1 diabetes. The chain employs TRBV27 and TRBJ1-1; 9 bases line up with TRBD1. The CDR3 DNA reads TGTGCCAGCAGTTTCCACGGACAGGGGCGAGCTTTCTTT. It yields the protein CASSFHGQGRAFF.